A selection of T cell receptor beta chains follows, all from one sample in a study of blood T cell repertoires in COVID-19. Generated by immunoSEQ multiplex PCR, the TCRdb table keeps only in-frame clones and is missing some. The table lists about 270,000 clones, roughly 86% of them singletons. What was sequenced was peripheral blood. These receptors all stem from a man aged 40-49 years with active or convalescent COVID-19. The CDR3 runs from the conserved cysteine through the conserved F or W. The D gene is left open where the match is weak. The size entry is marked missing in some rows and otherwise reads once, few, many or a size class.

v_call	d_call	j_call	clone_size	cdr3_aa	cdr3_nt
TRBV30	TRBD1	TRBJ1-6	.	CAWSGQGDSPLHF	TGTGCCTGGAGTGGGCAGGGGGATTCACCCCTCCACTTT
TRBV10-3	.	TRBJ2-2	.	CAITAGFGELFF	TGTGCCATCACTGCCGGGTTCGGGGAGCTGTTTTTT
TRBV7-6	TRBD2	TRBJ2-2	.	CASSLVDGGRAGTGELFF	TGTGCCAGCAGCTTAGTAGACGGCGGGAGGGCTGGCACCGGGGAGCTGTTTTTT
TRBV2	TRBD2	TRBJ2-3	.	CASRVGQTAGGTDTQYF	TGTGCCAGCCGGGTTGGACAAACAGCGGGGGGCACAGATACGCAGTATTTT
TRBV12-5	TRBD1	TRBJ2-2	few	CASGLVRTGLNTGELFF	TGTGCTAGTGGTTTGGTACGGACAGGGCTGAACACCGGGGAGCTGTTTTTT
TRBV18	.	TRBJ2-5	.	CASSPEGGAETQYF	TGTGCCAGCTCACCAGAAGGGGGAGCAGAGACCCAGTACTTC
TRBV18	TRBD2	TRBJ2-1	.	CASSPPGLAGGQNEQFF	TGTGCCAGCTCACCACCGGGACTAGCGGGGGGGCAAAATGAGCAGTTCTTC
TRBV24-1	TRBD1	TRBJ1-2	few	CATSDASGGESRGYTF	TGTGCCACCAGTGACGCGTCAGGGGGCGAATCCCGTGGCTACACCTTC
TRBV5-8	.	TRBJ2-2	.	CASSLELDSRRTNTGELFF	TGTGCCAGCAGCTTGGAACTGGACAGCAGGAGAACCAACACCGGGGAGCTGTTTTTT
TRBV2	.	TRBJ2-7	.	CASSGSRFNYEQYF	TGTGCCAGCAGTGGGTCGAGATTCAACTACGAGCAGTACTTC
TRBV5-5	.	TRBJ1-1	.	CASNSLPPPRSTEAFF	TGTGCCAGCAACTCACTTCCTCCTCCCCGGAGCACTGAAGCTTTCTTT
TRBV6-6	.	TRBJ1-1	.	CASSRMGGRGTEAFF	TGTGCCAGCAGTAGGATGGGGGGGCGAGGAACTGAAGCTTTCTTT
TRBV5-4	TRBD1	TRBJ2-7	.	CASSPSGRGWYEQYF	TGTGCCAGCAGCCCGTCGGGCAGGGGGTGGTACGAGCAGTACTTC
TRBV5-5	TRBD1	TRBJ2-1	.	CASSTDRVHYNEQFF	TGTGCCAGCAGCACAGACAGGGTACACTACAATGAGCAGTTCTTC
TRBV2	.	TRBJ2-5	.	CASSARVIGGQETQYF	TGTGCCAGCAGTGCCAGGGTAATCGGCGGCCAAGAGACCCAGTACTTC
TRBV5-1	.	TRBJ2-3	.	CASSARQRDTQYF	TGCGCCAGCAGCGCCAGACAGAGAGATACGCAGTATTTT
TRBV3-1/TRBV3-2	.	TRBJ1-3	.	CATLSGNTIYF	TGTGCCACTCTCTCTGGAAACACCATATATTTT
TRBV10-3	.	TRBJ2-2	.	CAISESASTGELFF	TGTGCCATCAGTGAGTCAGCTTCCACCGGGGAGCTGTTTTTT
TRBV29-1	TRBD1	TRBJ1-2	once	CSAVTGTGVGYTF	TGCAGCGCTGTGACCGGGACAGGGGTTGGCTACACCTTC
TRBV30	.	TRBJ1-2	.	CAWSVLSTAPYGYTF	TGTGCCTGGAGTGTACTGTCGACAGCCCCTTATGGCTACACCTTC
TRBV30	.	TRBJ1-6	.	CAWRSGGYDNSPLHF	TGTGCCTGGAGGTCGGGGGGCTATGATAATTCACCCCTCCACTTT
TRBV27	.	TRBJ1-3	few	CASTTELGNTIYF	TGTGCCAGCACTACAGAGTTAGGAAACACCATATATTTT
TRBV19	TRBD2	TRBJ2-1	.	CASSPAGSYNEQFF	TGTGCCAGTAGCCCAGCGGGGAGTTACAATGAGCAGTTCTTC
TRBV10-2	TRBD2	TRBJ2-7	.	CASKGGAGGPNEQYF	TGCGCCAGCAAGGGCGGAGCGGGAGGGCCCAACGAGCAGTACTTC
TRBV5-1	.	TRBJ2-3	.	CASSNYPTDTQYF	TGCGCCAGCAGCAACTACCCCACAGATACGCAGTATTTT
TRBV5-1	.	TRBJ2-7	.	CASGSSRGTFIHF	TGCGCCAGCGGTAGTTCCCGAGGGACATTCATCCACTTC
TRBV19	.	TRBJ1-1	.	CASSRGPSEAFF	TGTGCCAGTAGTAGGGGCCCCTCTGAAGCTTTCTTT
TRBV24-1	TRBD1	TRBJ2-5	.	CATSDLRDREETQYF	TGTGCCACCAGTGATTTGCGGGACAGGGAAGAGACCCAGTACTTC
TRBV9	.	TRBJ1-3	.	CASSVASGGNTIYF	TGTGCCAGCAGCGTAGCCTCGGGTGGAAACACCATATATTTT
TRBV29-1	.	TRBJ1-2	.	CSEAGGRDGYTF	TGCAGCGAGGCGGGGGGGCGCGATGGCTACACCTTC
TRBV30	TRBD1	TRBJ2-5	.	CAWSGTGQETQYF	TGTGCCTGGAGTGGGACAGGTCAAGAGACCCAGTACTTC
TRBV5-4	TRBD1	TRBJ2-7	.	CASRRDRGRHEQYF	TGTGCCAGCCGAAGGGACAGGGGCCGACACGAGCAGTACTTC
TRBV5-4	TRBD1	TRBJ1-2	.	CASRAGTGSGRNGYTF	TGTGCCAGCAGGGCCGGGACAGGGTCAGGTCGGAATGGCTACACCTTC
TRBV28	.	TRBJ2-7	.	CASSADRTGTGPYEQYF	TGTGCCAGCAGTGCTGACCGTACAGGGACCGGACCCTACGAGCAGTACTTC
TRBV27	.	TRBJ2-7	.	CASKSYRIHEQYF	TGTGCCAGCAAATCGTACAGGATCCACGAGCAGTACTTC
TRBV19	.	TRBJ1-5	.	CASSIIRGQPQHF	TGTGCCAGTAGTATAATCAGGGGCCAGCCCCAGCATTTT
TRBV5-4	TRBD1	TRBJ2-7	.	CASSQTGNSYEQYF	TGTGCCAGCAGCCAGACAGGGAACTCCTACGAGCAGTACTTC
TRBV30	.	TRBJ2-7	.	CAWMGGGRGTSYEQYF	TGTGCCTGGATGGGGGGTGGGAGAGGAACTTCCTACGAGCAGTACTTC
TRBV4-1	TRBD2	TRBJ2-1	.	CASSQDPTGGPLAEQFF	TGCGCCAGCAGCCAAGATCCTACGGGAGGGCCGCTGGCCGAGCAGTTCTTC
TRBV3-1/TRBV3-2	.	TRBJ1-5	.	CASSPRQSSNQPQHF	TGTGCCAGCAGCCCTAGGCAGAGCTCCAATCAGCCCCAGCATTTT
TRBV7-9	.	TRBJ2-7	.	CASRLAGSYEQYF	TGTGCCAGCAGACTAGCCGGAAGCTACGAGCAGTACTTC
TRBV30	.	TRBJ1-1	.	CAWSFKNTEAFF	TGTGCCTGGAGTTTTAAGAACACTGAAGCTTTCTTT
TRBV6-5	TRBD1	TRBJ1-1	.	CATSTGGFEAFF	TGTGCCACCTCGACAGGGGGCTTTGAAGCTTTCTTT
TRBV10-3	TRBD2	TRBJ2-5	.	CAISATSGSGWRETQYF	TGTGCCATCAGTGCGACTAGCGGGAGCGGGTGGAGGGAGACCCAGTACTTC
TRBV6-5	TRBD1	TRBJ1-2	.	CASRPGQGDYGYTF	TGTGCCAGCAGGCCGGGACAGGGAGACTATGGCTACACCTTC
TRBV5-4	.	TRBJ2-5	.	CASSSQETQYF	TGTGCCAGCAGCTCACAAGAGACCCAGTACTTC
TRBV5-6	.	TRBJ1-3	.	CASSPPGGVGNTIYF	TGTGCCAGCAGCCCCCCTGGGGGGGTTGGAAACACCATATATTTT
TRBV24-1	TRBD2	TRBJ2-1	.	CATSSLAGGPGEQFF	TGTGCCACCAGTTCACTAGCGGGAGGGCCAGGTGAGCAGTTCTTC
TRBV5-4	.	TRBJ1-1	few	CASSLPGRTEAFF	TGTGCCAGCAGCCTACCGGGGAGGACTGAAGCTTTCTTT